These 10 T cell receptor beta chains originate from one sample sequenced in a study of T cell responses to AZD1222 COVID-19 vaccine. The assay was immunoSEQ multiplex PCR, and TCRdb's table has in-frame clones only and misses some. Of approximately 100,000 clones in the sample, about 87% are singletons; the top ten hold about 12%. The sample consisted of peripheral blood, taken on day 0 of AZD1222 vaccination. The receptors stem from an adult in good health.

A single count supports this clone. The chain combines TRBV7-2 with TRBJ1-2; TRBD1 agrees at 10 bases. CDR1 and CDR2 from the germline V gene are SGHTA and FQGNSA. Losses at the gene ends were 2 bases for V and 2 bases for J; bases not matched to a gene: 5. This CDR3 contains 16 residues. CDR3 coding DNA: TGTGCCAGCAGCTTAACCTGGACAGGGGGGAACTATGGCTACACCTTC. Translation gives CASSLTWTGGNYGYTF.

The CDR3: CASSSGPNSPLHF. The CDR3 DNA is TGTGCCAGCAGCTCAGGACCGAATTCACCCCTCCACTTT. The genes are TRBV7-9 and TRBJ1-6; no reliable D call. CDR1 and CDR2 from the germline V gene are SEHNR and FQNEAQ (reference sequence). There are 13 residues in the CDR3. Deletions cut 4 bases from V and 7 bases from J, with 8 bases between.

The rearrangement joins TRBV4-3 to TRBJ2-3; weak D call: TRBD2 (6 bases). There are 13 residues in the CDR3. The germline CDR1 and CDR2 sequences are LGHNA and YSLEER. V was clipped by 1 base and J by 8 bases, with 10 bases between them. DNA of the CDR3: TGCGCCAGCAGCCAAGTGGGGGGAAGTACGCAGTATTTT. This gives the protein CASSQVGGSTQYF.

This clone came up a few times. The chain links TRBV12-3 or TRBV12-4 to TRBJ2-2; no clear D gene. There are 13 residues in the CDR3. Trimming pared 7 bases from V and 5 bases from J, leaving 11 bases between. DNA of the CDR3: TGTGCCAGCAACTTGGTGAAGACCGGGGAGCTGTTTTTT. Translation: CASNLVKTGELFF.

Here the CDR3 reads CASSFGGAVNTIYF. Here the CDR3 DNA reads TGCGCCAGCAGCTTCGGGGGGGCGGTTAACACCATATATTTT. J is TRBJ1-3 and V is TRBV5-1; tentative D call: TRBD1 (6 bases). Germline-derived CDR1 and CDR2 are SGHRS and YFSETQ. The V gene lost 2 bases and the J gene lost 7 bases, with 13 bases spanning the gap. The CDR3 is 14 amino acids.

CDR3 sequence: CASSRRQLSNTEAFF. The CDR3 coding sequence is TGTGCCAGCAGTAGGAGACAGCTATCGAACACTGAAGCTTTCTTT. The genes are TRBV11-2 and TRBJ1-1, with D possibly being TRBD1 (5 bases). Germline V gene lookup returns CDR1 SGHAT and CDR2 FQNNGV. The V end lost 6 bases, the J end lost 1 base, and 15 bases lay between the germline ends. The CDR3 runs 15 residues.

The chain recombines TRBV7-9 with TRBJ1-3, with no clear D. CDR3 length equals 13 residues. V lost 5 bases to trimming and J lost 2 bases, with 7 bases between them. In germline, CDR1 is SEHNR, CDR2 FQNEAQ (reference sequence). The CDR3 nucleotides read TGTGCCAGCAGCCCAGGACCTGGAAACACCATATATTTT. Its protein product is CASSPGPGNTIYF.

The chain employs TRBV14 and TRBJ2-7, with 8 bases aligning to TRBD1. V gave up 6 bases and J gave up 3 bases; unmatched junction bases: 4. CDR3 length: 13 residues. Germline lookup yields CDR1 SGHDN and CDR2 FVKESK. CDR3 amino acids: CASRGDRNYEQYF. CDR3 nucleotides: TGTGCCAGCAGGGGGGACAGGAACTACGAGCAGTACTTC.

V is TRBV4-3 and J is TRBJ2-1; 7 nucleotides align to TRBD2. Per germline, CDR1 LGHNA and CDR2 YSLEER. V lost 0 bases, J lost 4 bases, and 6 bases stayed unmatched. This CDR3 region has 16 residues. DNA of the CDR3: TGCGCCAGCAGCCAAGACCTAGCGGAGAAGTACAATGAGCAGTTCTTC. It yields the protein CASSQDLAEKYNEQFF.

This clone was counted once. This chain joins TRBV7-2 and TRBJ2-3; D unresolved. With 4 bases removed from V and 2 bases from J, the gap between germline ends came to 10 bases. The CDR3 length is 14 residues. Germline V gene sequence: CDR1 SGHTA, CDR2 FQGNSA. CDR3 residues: CASSSPVNTDTQYF. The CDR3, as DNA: TGTGCCAGCAGCTCTCCTGTAAACACAGATACGCAGTATTTT.